Listed below are T cell receptor beta chains from one sample, sequenced in a study of neurological immune-mediated disorders. TCRdb re-called the 5' RACE reads through MiXCR, storing one row per CDR3 protein. Of roughly 76,000 distinct CDR3 sequences detected, 2.5% to 3.5% appear once; the ten largest clones hold roughly 5.2%. The sample consisted of PBMCs. These receptors were taken from a woman aged 45 to 65 with multiple sclerosis. The CDR3 runs from the conserved cysteine through the conserved F or W. A D gene is named only where the DNA matches it firmly. The size entry is marked missing in some rows and otherwise reads once, few, many or a size class.

size,J,D,V,CDR3,DNA
many,TRBJ2-5,TRBD2,TRBV20-1,CSALLAGPQETQYF,TGCAGTGCTTTACTAGCGGGCCCCCAAGAGACCCAGTACTTC
many,TRBJ2-5,-,TRBV7-2,CASSLGPLAGETQYF,TGTGCCAGCAGCTTAGGTCCCCTCGCGGGTGAGACCCAGTACTTC
many,TRBJ2-3,-,TRBV28,CASSSQGRVTDTQYF,TGTGCCAGCAGTTCTCAGGGTAGGGTCACAGATACGCAGTATTTT
many,TRBJ2-3,TRBD2,TRBV11-3,CASSLVLAGETDTQYF,TGTGCCAGCAGCTTAGTCTTAGCGGGGGAGACAGATACGCAGTATTTT
-,TRBJ2-3,-,TRBV2,CASSPARDTQYF,TGTGCCAGCAGCCCCGCCAGGGATACGCAGTATTTT
many,TRBJ2-1,-,TRBV7-8,CASSLTGGGHNEQFF,TGTGCCAGCAGCTTAACCGGTGGGGGCCACAATGAGCAGTTCTTC
many,TRBJ2-6,-,TRBV5-1,CASSFSPGASSGANVLTF,TGCGCCAGCAGCTTTAGTCCAGGGGCCTCCTCTGGGGCCAACGTCCTGACTTTC
few,TRBJ2-2,-,TRBV4-1,CASSRAPVLDPNTGELFF,TGCGCCAGCAGCCGTGCCCCCGTACTCGACCCGAACACCGGGGAGCTGTTTTTT
many,TRBJ2-5,-,TRBV5-1,CASSFDPAGVQETQYF,TGCGCCAGCAGTTTCGACCCGGCAGGGGTCCAAGAGACCCAGTACTTC
-,TRBJ1-5,-,TRBV18,CASSQLPGNQPQHF,TGTGCCAGCTCACAGCTCCCGGGGAATCAGCCCCAGCATTTT
many,TRBJ2-1,-,TRBV20-1,CSAPRRGVAYNEQFF,TGCAGTGCTCCCCGCAGGGGGGTGGCCTACAATGAGCAGTTCTTC
few,TRBJ2-1,-,TRBV11-2,CASGWGGDYNEQFF,TGTGCCAGCGGGTGGGGCGGGGACTACAATGAGCAGTTCTTC
many,TRBJ2-5,TRBD1,TRBV20-1,CSATDRDLETQYF,TGCAGTGCTACAGACAGGGACCTGGAGACCCAGTACTTC
many,TRBJ1-2,-,TRBV20-1,CSARNRNYGYTF,TGCAGTGCTAGAAACAGAAACTATGGCTACACCTTC
many,TRBJ2-1,TRBD1,TRBV29-1,CSVEDIRGRGTVSYNEQFF,TGCAGCGTTGAAGATATCCGCGGTAGAGGGACAGTCTCCTACAATGAGCAGTTCTTC
many,TRBJ2-5,TRBD2,TRBV27,CASSRTGGWETQYF,TGTGCCAGCAGTCGAACGGGAGGCTGGGAGACCCAGTACTTC
many,TRBJ2-5,TRBD2,TRBV20-1,CSAYTSGQETQYF,TGCAGTGCTTACACTAGCGGCCAAGAGACCCAGTACTTC
many,TRBJ2-2,TRBD1,TRBV15,CATLGTAADTGELFF,TGTGCCACCCTTGGGACAGCAGCAGACACCGGGGAGCTGTTTTTT
many,TRBJ2-5,-,TRBV4-2,CASSQERGGAVPAQYF,TGTGCCAGCAGCCAAGAACGGGGCGGGGCGGTCCCGGCCCAGTACTTC
many,TRBJ2-5,TRBD1,TRBV10-3,CAISGTGDPLGTQYF,TGTGCCATCAGTGGGACAGGAGATCCTTTGGGGACCCAGTACTTC
many,TRBJ2-1,-,TRBV7-2,CASSQTRVWNNEQFF,TGTGCCAGCAGCCAAACCAGGGTTTGGAACAATGAGCAGTTCTTC
few,TRBJ2-2,TRBD1,TRBV14,CASSPRDRAGGELFF,TGTGCCAGCAGCCCCCGGGACAGGGCCGGCGGGGAGCTGTTTTTT
many,TRBJ2-7,-,TRBV5-1,CASSSSYEQYF,TGCGCCAGCAGCTCCTCCTACGAGCAGTACTTC
-,TRBJ2-5,TRBD1,TRBV7-6,CASSLVLFSGGETQYF,TGTGCCAGCAGCTTAGTTCTTTTTTCAGGGGGCGAGACCCAGTACTTC
many,TRBJ2-1,-,TRBV5-1,CASSLELFTYNEQFF,TGCGCCAGCAGCTTGGAACTATTTACCTACAATGAGCAGTTCTTC
many,TRBJ2-5,-,TRBV20-1,CSAMIETQYF,TGCAGTGCTATGATAGAGACCCAGTACTTC
many,TRBJ2-2,TRBD2,TRBV12-3/TRBV12-4,CASLAGGPYTGELFF,TGTGCCAGCCTAGCGGGAGGGCCGTACACCGGGGAGCTGTTTTTT
many,TRBJ2-5,TRBD2,TRBV6-2/TRBV6-3,CARRGVETQYF,TGTGCCAGACGGGGGGTGGAGACCCAGTACTTC
few,TRBJ1-2,-,TRBV20-1,CSARDGLYGYTF,TGCAGTGCTAGAGATGGCCTCTATGGCTACACCTTC
many,TRBJ1-2,-,TRBV5-5,CASARKEQGMGYTF,TGTGCCAGCGCCAGGAAAGAACAGGGAATGGGCTACACCTTC
many,TRBJ2-4,-,TRBV7-2,CASSPSAAKNIQYF,TGTGCCAGCAGCCCTAGTGCAGCCAAAAACATTCAGTACTTC
many,TRBJ2-1,TRBD2,TRBV5-1,CASSPVEGGPYEQFF,TGCGCCAGCAGCCCGGTAGAGGGAGGGCCCTATGAGCAGTTCTTC
many,TRBJ1-5,-,TRBV15,CATSRRVGGWDQPQHF,TGTGCCACCAGCAGGAGGGTAGGGGGTTGGGATCAGCCCCAGCATTTT
many,TRBJ2-4,-,TRBV20-1,CSAGGPAKNIQYF,TGCAGTGCTGGGGGACCAGCCAAAAACATTCAGTACTTC
many,TRBJ1-2,-,TRBV20-1,CSADWGGGYGYTF,TGCAGTGCCGACTGGGGGGGTGGGTATGGCTACACCTTC
many,TRBJ2-2,-,TRBV3-1,CASSQGPGELFF,TGTGCCAGCAGCCAGGGCCCCGGGGAGCTGTTTTTT
many,TRBJ1-1,-,TRBV5-1,CASSLGTAGLNTEAFF,TGCGCCAGCAGCTTGGGAACGGCAGGCTTGAACACTGAAGCTTTCTTT
many,TRBJ2-7,-,TRBV10-3,CAISYTGKRDYEQYF,TGTGCCATCAGTTATACAGGGAAGAGAGATTACGAGCAGTACTTC
many,TRBJ2-1,TRBD2,TRBV7-3,CASSLYGGGFNEQFF,TGTGCCAGCAGCTTATATGGCGGGGGGTTCAATGAGCAGTTCTTC
many,TRBJ1-6,-,TRBV12-3/TRBV12-4,CASSSSDNSPLHF,TGTGCCAGCAGTTCTTCAGATAATTCACCCCTCCACTTT
many,TRBJ1-4,-,TRBV7-8,CASSLVLDSSNEKLFF,TGTGCCAGCAGCTTAGTCCTGGACAGCAGTAATGAAAAACTGTTTTTT
-,TRBJ2-7,TRBD2,TRBV7-6,CASSLASPSGLYEQYF,TGTGCCAGCAGCTTAGCGTCGCCTAGCGGACTCTACGAGCAGTACTTC
many,TRBJ1-3,-,TRBV14,CASSPLEGFLNTIYF,TGTGCCAGCAGCCCCCTTGAAGGTTTTCTAAACACCATATATTTT
many,TRBJ2-2,TRBD2,TRBV12-3/TRBV12-4,CASSFVLQASGTGELFF,TGTGCCAGCAGTTTTGTTCTGCAGGCTAGCGGCACCGGGGAGCTGTTTTTT
many,TRBJ1-1,-,TRBV12-3/TRBV12-4,CASSLQQGNTEAFF,TGTGCCAGCAGTCTCCAACAGGGAAACACTGAAGCTTTCTTT
many,TRBJ2-7,-,TRBV5-1,CASSSQGGLNEQYF,TGCGCCAGCAGCTCTCAGGGGGGGCTTAACGAGCAGTACTTC
many,TRBJ2-5,TRBD2,TRBV7-3,CASSLLGGSKETQYF,TGTGCCAGCAGCTTATTGGGCGGGAGCAAAGAGACCCAGTACTTC
-,TRBJ2-2,-,TRBV20-1,CSARDHLRNTGELFF,TGCAGCGCTAGAGATCATCTCAGGAACACCGGGGAGCTGTTTTTT
many,TRBJ2-2,-,TRBV10-3,CAISGSTGELFF,TGTGCCATCAGTGGAAGCACCGGGGAGCTGTTTTTT
many,TRBJ2-5,-,TRBV11-3,CASSRRDNVYQETQYF,TGTGCCAGCAGCCGTCGAGACAATGTGTACCAAGAGACCCAGTACTTC
many,TRBJ2-3,-,TRBV20-1,CSASGGVAPDTQYF,TGCAGTGCTAGTGGGGGCGTGGCACCAGATACGCAGTATTTT
many,TRBJ1-2,-,TRBV3-1,CASYGRGVYGYTF,TGTGCCAGTTACGGCCGGGGGGTCTATGGCTACACCTTC
many,TRBJ2-1,-,TRBV5-1,CASSYPLSFVSKLTSYNEQFF,TGCGCCAGCAGCTATCCCCTTAGTTTCGTCAGTAAGTTGACCTCCTACAATGAGCAGTTCTTC
many,TRBJ2-2,-,TRBV7-2,CASSSDPVRGGELFF,TGTGCCAGCAGCTCAGACCCCGTACGGGGCGGGGAGCTGTTTTTT
many,TRBJ1-5,-,TRBV4-3,CASSQGYGMDQPQHF,TGCGCCAGCAGCCAAGGGTACGGGATGGATCAGCCCCAGCATTTT
many,TRBJ2-3,-,TRBV25-1,CASSEYGAQYF,TGTGCCAGCAGTGAATATGGGGCGCAGTATTTT
many,TRBJ2-1,-,TRBV19,CASKGWGAAGFYNEQFF,TGTGCCAGTAAGGGCTGGGGGGCAGCGGGATTTTACAATGAGCAGTTCTTC